This T cell receptor beta chain derives from a study of technical replicates of blood from a handful of donors. Repertoires were generated with immunoSEQ multiplex PCR, while TCRdb's copy carries only in-frame clones and drops some. The table includes 60,000 to 95,000 clones, roughly 89% detected once. The V and J ends lost 1 base and 4 bases respectively, with 18 bases between them. Germline V gene sequence: CDR1 SGHRS, CDR2 YFSETQ. CDR3 length equals 17 residues. Sample: T cells isolated from PBMCs. This chain connects TRBV5-1 to TRBJ2-1; D perhaps matches TRBD1 (6 bases). The clonotype originates from a human donor in good health. Some clones in this sample may be carry-over from other donors' samples. The CDR3 loop is CASSLIKGQGSYNEQFF. CDR3 in DNA: TGCGCCAGCAGCTTGATTAAGGGCCAGGGGAGTTACAATGAGCAGTTCTTC.